One sample yielded the 3 T cell receptor beta chains listed below, sequenced in a study of CD8+ T cells in alopecia areata. Isolated RNA was reverse transcribed into cDNA used as the sequencing template. Sequencing was performed with immunoSEQ multiplex PCR; in TCRdb, only in-frame clones are kept and a portion is missing. The table has about 150,000 clones, 50% to 65% seen once. Sequencing used CD8+ T cells sorted from blood, obtained at week 0. The receptors were gathered from a human donor with alopecia areata.

This chain uses TRBV11-3 with TRBJ2-3; D is ambiguous. CDR1 and CDR2 from the germline V gene are SGHNT and YENEEA. Between the trimmed V and J ends, which lost 6 bases and 3 bases, there was a span of 4 bases. The CDR3 has 11 residues. The CDR3: CASRGTDTQYF. The CDR3 DNA sequence: TGTGCCAGCAGGGGGACAGATACGCAGTATTTT.

The chain carries TRBV4-3 and TRBJ1-4, with no clear D. With 0 bases removed from V and 7 bases from J, the gap between germline ends came to 15 bases. The CDR3 totals 16 residues. Germline lookup yields CDR1 LGHNA and CDR2 YSLEER. The CDR3 loop is CASSQDFRVEGEKLFF. In nucleotides, the CDR3 is TGCGCCAGCAGCCAAGATTTCCGGGTCGAAGGTGAAAAACTGTTTTTT.

This chain uses TRBV30 with TRBJ1-1, with D unresolved. CDR3 length: 12 amino acids. CDR1 is GTSNPN and CDR2 is SVGIG in the germline V gene (reference sequence). Trimming cost V 7 bases and J 0 bases, with 9 bases left between them. The CDR3 nucleotides are TGTGCCTCTGACAACATGAACACTGAAGCTTTCTTT. This sequence encodes CASDNMNTEAFF.